This TCR beta chain originates from a study of shared clonotypes between healthy human individuals. Study-wide context: Researchers assigned three CD4 naive, three CD4 memory, two CD8 naive and one CD8 memory plate to each donor. General study results and limits: Compared with memory subsets, naive subsets generally had larger estimated richness.

This clone was recorded once. The antigen is undetermined. The same CDR3 arises from other DNA sequences in this sample as well. In germline, CDR1 is SGHTA, CDR2 FQGNSA. The V gene lost 1 base and the J gene lost 7 bases, with 8 bases spanning the gap. CDR3 length equals 12 residues. Replicate PCRs from sorted subsets contained 200 ng DNA, which is 29,000 or so T cell genomes. Only in-frame clones appear in the TCRdb table, and some are missing; sequencing was by immunoSEQ multiplex PCR. The repertoire holds some 2,000,000 clones, 85% to 95% seen once, with 0.13% in the top ten. The material sequenced was naive CD4+ T cells sorted from blood. Subset of the sample: CD45RA+ positively selected. This receptor was obtained from a man aged 18 to 35 in good health. The rearrangement links TRBV7-2 to TRBJ2-7; D might be TRBD2 (6 bases). In DNA form, the CDR3 reads TGTGCCAGCAGCTTAGACCGGGGGGAGCAGTACTTC. Protein sequence: CASSLDRGEQYF. Using reference TRBV7-2 and TRBJ2-7 for the parts outside the CDR3, the full variable domain is GAGVSQSPSNKVTEKGKDVELRCDPISGHTALYWYRQSLGQGLEFLIYFQGNSAPDKSGLPSDRFSAERTGGSVSTLTIQRTQQEDSAVYLCASSLDRGEQYFGPGTRLTVT.